The rows below give T cell receptor beta chains drawn from one sample of a study of blood T cell repertoires in COVID-19. The repertoire was sequenced with immunoSEQ multiplex PCR; TCRdb's copy has only in-frame clones and lacks some. Among about 180,000 clones, about four fifths were seen once, and the ten largest hold 7.5% to 8.5%. The source material was peripheral blood. These receptors all come from a woman aged 55 to 70 with COVID-19, enrolled during active disease. Each CDR3 is given with its conserved first and last residue. The order of the fields is J gene, clone size, V gene, D gene, CDR3 DNA, CDR3 protein. A D gene is named only where the DNA matches it firmly. For some rows the clone size is stated as once, few or many, or as a class when expanded; others skip it.

TRBJ1-5,-,TRBV28,-,TGTGCCAGCAGTTTATCAGGGCAAAGAGAGCCCCAGCATTTT,CASSLSGQREPQHF
TRBJ1-2,-,TRBV27,TRBD1,TGTGCCAGCAGCCCCTGGACAGGGCTAAAGGGCTACACCTTC,CASSPWTGLKGYTF
TRBJ1-6,once,TRBV6-5,TRBD1,TGTGCCAGCAGTTCGTCAGGGGGGTTTTCACCCCTCCACTTT,CASSSSGGFSPLHF
TRBJ2-3,-,TRBV6-5,-,TGTGCCAGCATCCTCACAGATACGCAGTATTTT,CASILTDTQYF
TRBJ2-3,-,TRBV11-2,-,TGTGCCAGCAGCTTTATGGAGCGTATCAGATATAGCACAGATACGCAGTATTTT,CASSFMERIRYSTDTQYF
TRBJ1-4,-,TRBV6-5,-,TGTGCCAGCAGTTACAACGGTGAAAAACTGTTTTTT,CASSYNGEKLFF
TRBJ2-5,-,TRBV4-2,TRBD2,TGTGCCAGCAGCCAATCGACTAGCGGGAGTGAAGAGACCCAGTACTTC,CASSQSTSGSEETQYF
TRBJ2-7,-,TRBV7-9,TRBD2,TGTGCCAGCAGCTTAGTGGGCGGGGGACTCGAGCAGTACTTC,CASSLVGGGLEQYF
TRBJ2-2,-,TRBV30,TRBD1,TGTGCCTGGAGTGGCGGGACAGGGGACACCGGGGAGCTGTTTTTT,CAWSGGTGDTGELFF
TRBJ2-7,-,TRBV7-9,-,TGTGCCAGCAGCTTACCTTCCTACGAGCAGTACTTC,CASSLPSYEQYF
TRBJ1-1,-,TRBV6-4,-,TGTGCCAGCAGTGATCCCCTCAGGGTTGCTAGAAACTCTGAAGCTTTCTTT,CASSDPLRVARNSEAFF
TRBJ2-7,-,TRBV27,TRBD2,TGTGCCAGCAGTTCCGGGACTAGCGGGATGGGGGAGCAGTACTTC,CASSSGTSGMGEQYF
TRBJ1-1,-,TRBV5-1,TRBD1,TGCGCCAGCGTCCAGGGGGAATTCAACACTGAAGCTTTCTTT,CASVQGEFNTEAFF
TRBJ1-1,-,TRBV9,TRBD1,TGTGCCAGCAGCGTAGGAGGGGGCTTAAGGGCCACTGAAGCTTTCTTT,CASSVGGGLRATEAFF
TRBJ1-3,-,TRBV15,TRBD1,TGTGCCACCAGCACGTTTCCCCAGGACAGGGCTGGAAACACCATATATTTT,CATSTFPQDRAGNTIYF
TRBJ2-7,-,TRBV11-2,TRBD1,TGTGCCAGCAGCTTAGATCCTATGGGGGACAGACACTACGAGCAGTACTTC,CASSLDPMGDRHYEQYF
TRBJ2-3,-,TRBV9,-,TGTGCCAGGCCGCGGGTAAGCGAACCGGATACGCAGTATTTT,CARPRVSEPDTQYF
TRBJ1-1,few,TRBV5-1,TRBD1,TGCGCCAGCAGCTTGGATCCCTCCTCAGGGGGTGAAGCTTTCTTT,CASSLDPSSGGEAFF
TRBJ1-3,-,TRBV2,-,TGTGCCAGCAGTGTGACAGTTGAGAGCTCTGGAAACACCATATATTTT,CASSVTVESSGNTIYF
TRBJ1-5,-,TRBV15,-,TGTGCCACCAGCAGAGATTTACGGCAGCCCCAGCATTTT,CATSRDLRQPQHF
TRBJ1-1,-,TRBV7-3,-,TGTGCCAGCAGCGTACAACCTCAGGCTGAAGCTTTCTTT,CASSVQPQAEAFF
TRBJ1-3,-,TRBV9,TRBD1,TGTGCCAGCAGCCCACATACAGGGGCCTCTGGAAACACCATATATTTT,CASSPHTGASGNTIYF
TRBJ2-1,-,TRBV18,TRBD1,TGTGCCAGCTCACTCGGGACAGGACCCAATGAGCAGTTCTTC,CASSLGTGPNEQFF
TRBJ2-3,-,TRBV2,TRBD2,TGTGCCAGCAGTATTATAGCGGGGGCTCCTAGCACAGATACGCAGTATTTT,CASSIIAGAPSTDTQYF
TRBJ1-2,once,TRBV6-5,TRBD1,TGTGCCAGCGACAGGGACTATGGCTACACCTTC,CASDRDYGYTF
TRBJ1-3,-,TRBV6-5,-,TGTGCCAGCAGTATGATGACAGACTCTGGAAACACCATATATTTT,CASSMMTDSGNTIYF
TRBJ1-1,-,TRBV20-1,TRBD1,TGCAGTGCGGACAGGGGGCCTGAAGCTTTCTTT,CSADRGPEAFF
TRBJ2-5,-,TRBV5-1,-,TGCGCCAGCAGCGCAGGGCGTAGGGAGACCCAGTACTTC,CASSAGRRETQYF
TRBJ2-5,few,TRBV28,-,TGTGCCAGCAGTGATACAGGGTACCAAGAGACCCAGTACTTC,CASSDTGYQETQYF
TRBJ1-1,-,TRBV12-5,-,TGTGCTAGTGGTTTGTATGTGGGCGGGGACACTGAAGCTTTCTTT,CASGLYVGGDTEAFF
TRBJ1-2,-,TRBV21-1,-,TGTGCCAGCAGCAAACAGGGAGGAGTAGACTATGGCTACACCTTC,CASSKQGGVDYGYTF
TRBJ2-7,-,TRBV7-9,-,TGTGCCAGCAGCTTCCAACAGGGAACCGAGCAGTACTTC,CASSFQQGTEQYF
TRBJ2-5,-,TRBV3-1/TRBV3-2,TRBD1,TGTGCCAGCAGCCAAGGGTATGGTCAGGGGGTCGAGACCCAGTACTTC,CASSQGYGQGVETQYF
TRBJ1-2,-,TRBV11-2,-,TGTGCCAGCAGCTTAGTAACCTCGGGGGGCTACACCTTC,CASSLVTSGGYTF
TRBJ2-1,-,TRBV28,-,TGTGCCAGCAGTTTATCCACAGTGGTTGAGCAGTTCTTC,CASSLSTVVEQFF
TRBJ2-1,-,TRBV27,TRBD2,TGTGCCAGCAGTTTACCGCAACTAGCGGGAGAGATCAATGAGCAGTTCTTC,CASSLPQLAGEINEQFF
TRBJ2-7,-,TRBV6-6,-,TGTGCCAGCAGGGAAACCGGGACAATATACGAGCAGTACTTC,CASRETGTIYEQYF
TRBJ2-3,-,TRBV3-1/TRBV3-2,TRBD2,TGTGCCAGCAGCCACCCTAGCGGGATTGGGAGTTGGACGCAGTATTTT,CASSHPSGIGSWTQYF
TRBJ1-2,-,TRBV28,-,TGTGCCAGCAGTTCGGGCAGGGCCCGAAACTATGGCTACACCTTC,CASSSGRARNYGYTF
TRBJ1-1,-,TRBV7-2,TRBD1,TGTGCCAGCAGTTACTCGACAGGGGGTTTCACTGAAGCTTTCTTT,CASSYSTGGFTEAFF
TRBJ1-5,many,TRBV2,TRBD1,TGTGCCAGCAATCAGGGGGCAAGTCAGCCCCAGCATTTT,CASNQGASQPQHF
TRBJ1-1,many,TRBV5-5,-,TGTGCCAGCAGCTCCCCGACAATGAGCACTGAAGCTTTCTTT,CASSSPTMSTEAFF
TRBJ1-3,-,TRBV18,TRBD1,TGTGCCAGCTCACCATTGGGACAGATTTCTGGAAACACCATATATTTT,CASSPLGQISGNTIYF
TRBJ1-4,-,TRBV6-5,-,TGTGCCAGCAACCTGCTAGCAACTAATGAAAAACTGTTTTTT,CASNLLATNEKLFF
TRBJ2-7,-,TRBV28,-,TGTGCCAGCCGCCTAGGGGGGCTAGCGGCACTGTACGAGCAGTACTTC,CASRLGGLAALYEQYF
TRBJ2-7,-,TRBV27,TRBD2,TGTGCCAGCAGTTTATTTGCGGGAGGAGGTGAGCAGTACTTC,CASSLFAGGGEQYF
TRBJ2-2,-,TRBV7-7,TRBD2,TGTGCTAGCAGTCCACGGACTAGCAACACCGGGGAGCTGTTTTTT,CASSPRTSNTGELFF
TRBJ2-3,-,TRBV3-1/TRBV3-2,TRBD2,TGTGCCAGCAGCCAGGGGACTAGCGGTCCTAGCACAGATACGCAGTATTTT,CASSQGTSGPSTDTQYF